This T cell receptor beta chain emerged from a study of T cell repertoires in cytomegalovirus infection. At the level of the study: Both CMV infection and a matching HLA type were indicated by public TCR beta signatures. Study-level points and caveats: Accumulated public TCR beta family frequency recognized individuals carrying CMV together with the relevant HLA. In two of eight donors, the top clonotype was HLA-C-restricted CMV-specific.

Turning to this clonotype: The antigen is undetermined.

This CDR3 region has 19 residues. After removal of 6 bases from V and 4 bases from J, the junction contained 15 bases not matched to a gene. Germline V gene lookup returns CDR1 MDHEN and CDR2 SYDVKM. TCRdb re-called the reads with MiXCR, one entry per CDR3 protein. The sample consists of about 530,000 distinct CDR3 sequences, more than 25% of them appearing once. The sequencing input was PBMCs. This receptor was taken from a human donor in good health (CMV status not recorded). Some clones in this sample may be carry-over from other donors' samples. The chain combines TRBV28 with TRBJ2-3; 14 bases are a match to TRBD2. CDR3 in amino acids: CASSLTRVGTSGSPDTQYF. CDR3 DNA sequence: TGTGCCAGCAGCCTGACCCGGGTTGGGACTAGCGGGAGCCCAGATACGCAGTATTTT.